The 8 T cell receptor beta chains below come from one sample, sequenced in a study of T-cell memory formation after mild COVID-19. MiXCR, run by TCRdb on the 5' RACE reads, gives a single entry per CDR3 protein. This repertoire shows approximately 500,000 distinct CDR3 sequences, approximately 25% found once; its top ten account for around 12%. Sample: PBMCs or a T cell subset sorted from them (not recorded which). These TCRs come from an adult woman who had mild COVID-19 (a few samples of this study predate the infection). Cell type and time point are not known.

The CDR3 protein is CASSTDRSAYEQYF. In DNA form, the CDR3 reads TGTGCCAGCAGTACGGACAGGTCCGCGTACGAGCAGTACTTC. This chain links TRBV6-6 with TRBJ2-7, with 7 bases that match TRBD1. V trimming: 5 bases; J trimming: 4 bases; junction bases outside the gene matches: 8. Germline V gene sequence: CDR1 MNHNY, CDR2 SVGAGI (reference sequence). The CDR3 spans 14 residues.

The chain uses TRBV4-1 and TRBJ1-1; weak D call: TRBD1 (6 bases). The germline V gene has CDR1 MGHRA and CDR2 YSYEKL. Trimming cost V 6 bases and J 2 bases, with 16 bases left between them. The CDR3 is made up of 15 amino acids. The CDR3 is CASRAIQGTNTEAFF. CDR3 DNA sequence: TGCGCCAGCAGGGCGATACAGGGAACCAACACTGAAGCTTTCTTT.

Turning to this clonotype: A read error may be the cause here, since a much bigger clone is one base away. V and J are TRBV7-2 and TRBJ2-1; D unresolved. CDR1 and CDR2 (germline): SGHTA, FQGNSA. CDR3 length: 11 residues. V was pared by 6 bases and J by 4 bases, with 4 bases between. CDR3 nucleotide sequence: TGTGCCAGCAGTAATTACAATGAGCAGTTCTTC. It translates to CASSNYNEQFF. The variable domain in full, completed from reference TRBV7-2 and TRBJ2-1, reads GAGVSQSPSNKVTEKGKDVELRCDPISGHTALYWYRQSLGQGLEFLIYFQGNSAPDKSGLPSDRFSAERTGGSVSTLTIQRTQQEDSAVYLCASSNYNEQFFGPGTRLTVL.

The chain joins TRBV6-5 to TRBJ2-1, with TRBD2 as a possible D gene (5 bases). The V gene's germline CDR1 is MNHEY and CDR2 SVGAGI. There are 15 residues in the CDR3. V dropped 4 bases and J dropped 7 bases, with 17 bases sitting between them. The CDR3 sequence is CASSSEKGGKNEQFF. CDR3 in DNA: TGTGCCAGCAGTTCCGAAAAAGGAGGCAAGAATGAGCAGTTCTTC.

This clonotype was detected only a few times. The chain has TRBV24-1 and TRBJ2-5; D not resolved. Germline assignment: CDR1 KGHDR and CDR2 SFDVKD. The V end lost 2 bases, the J end lost 4 bases, and 10 bases lay between the germline ends. This CDR3 contains 14 residues. CDR3 in amino acids: CATSDWTRIETQYF. CDR3 coding DNA: TGTGCCACCAGTGATTGGACGAGGATAGAGACCCAGTACTTC.

The gene calls are TRBV7-3 and TRBJ2-3, with D perhaps being TRBD1 or TRBD2 (5 bases each). CDR1 is SGHTA and CDR2 is FQGTGA in the germline V gene. Deletions cut 8 bases from V and 3 bases from J, with 15 bases between. CDR3 length: 14 amino acids. The CDR3 reads CASPQGDRTDTQYF. CDR3 nucleotide sequence: TGTGCCAGCCCCCAGGGAGACCGAACAGATACGCAGTATTTT.

The chain couples TRBV24-1 to TRBJ2-1, with 9 bases lining up with TRBD1. The V and J ends lost 7 bases and 5 bases, in that order; junction bases with no gene match: 8. This CDR3 region has 15 residues. Looked up from germline, CDR1 is KGHDR and CDR2 is SFDVKD. CDR3: CATRGPGTGHNEQFF. For the CDR3, the DNA is TGTGCCACCAGAGGACCCGGGACAGGGCACAATGAGCAGTTCTTC.

In this sample, this clonotype turned up a few times. V is TRBV7-8 and J is TRBJ2-3; no firm D call. Trimming removed 1 base from V and 6 bases from J, with 5 bases in between. In germline, CDR1 is SGHVS, CDR2 FQNEAQ. The CDR3 totals 12 residues. The CDR3 sequence: CASSLEEDTQYF. CDR3 nucleotide sequence: TGTGCCAGCAGCTTAGAGGAGGATACGCAGTATTTT.